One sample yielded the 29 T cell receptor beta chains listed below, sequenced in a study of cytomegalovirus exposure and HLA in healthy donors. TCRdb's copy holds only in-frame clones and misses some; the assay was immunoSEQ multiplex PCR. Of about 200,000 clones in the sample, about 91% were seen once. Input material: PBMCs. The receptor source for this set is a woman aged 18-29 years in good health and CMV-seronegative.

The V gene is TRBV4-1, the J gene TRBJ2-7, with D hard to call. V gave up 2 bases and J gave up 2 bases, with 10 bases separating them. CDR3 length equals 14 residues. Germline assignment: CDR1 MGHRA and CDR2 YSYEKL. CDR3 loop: CASSQIWSPYEQYF. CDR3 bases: TGCGCCAGCAGCCAAATCTGGAGTCCCTACGAGCAGTACTTC.

Here the CDR3 DNA reads TGTGCCAGCAGCTTATCGGTCACTGAAGCTTTCTTT. It is translated as CASSLSVTEAFF. This chain uses TRBV11-2 with TRBJ1-1; no reliable D call. V lost 2 bases, J lost 4 bases, and 5 bases lay in between. The germline gives CDR1 SGHAT, CDR2 FQNNGV. This CDR3 is built from 12 residues.

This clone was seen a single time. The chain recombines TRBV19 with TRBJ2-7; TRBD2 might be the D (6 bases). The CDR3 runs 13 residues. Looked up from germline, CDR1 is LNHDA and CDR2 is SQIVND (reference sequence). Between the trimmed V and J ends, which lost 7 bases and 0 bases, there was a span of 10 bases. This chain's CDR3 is CASKGGDSYEQYF. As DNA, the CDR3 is TGTGCCAGTAAAGGCGGGGACTCCTACGAGCAGTACTTC.

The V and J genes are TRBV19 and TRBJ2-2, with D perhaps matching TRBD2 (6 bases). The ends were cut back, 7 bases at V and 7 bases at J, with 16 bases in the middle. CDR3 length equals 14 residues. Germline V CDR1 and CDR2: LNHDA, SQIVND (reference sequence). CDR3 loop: CASMPVPGGGELFF. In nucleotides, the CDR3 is TGTGCCAGTATGCCGGTACCCGGGGGCGGGGAGCTGTTTTTT.

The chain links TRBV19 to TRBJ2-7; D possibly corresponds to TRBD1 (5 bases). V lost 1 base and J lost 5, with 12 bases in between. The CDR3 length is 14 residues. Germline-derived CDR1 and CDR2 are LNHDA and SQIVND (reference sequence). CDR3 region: CASSIGGWPDEQYF. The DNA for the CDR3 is TGTGCCAGTAGTATAGGGGGCTGGCCGGACGAGCAGTACTTC.

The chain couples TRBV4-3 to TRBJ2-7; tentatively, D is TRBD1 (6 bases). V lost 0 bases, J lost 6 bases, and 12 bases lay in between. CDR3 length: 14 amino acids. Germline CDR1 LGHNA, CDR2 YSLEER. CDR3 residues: CASSQDPGEPEQYF. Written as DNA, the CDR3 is TGCGCCAGCAGCCAAGATCCAGGGGAGCCCGAGCAGTACTTC.

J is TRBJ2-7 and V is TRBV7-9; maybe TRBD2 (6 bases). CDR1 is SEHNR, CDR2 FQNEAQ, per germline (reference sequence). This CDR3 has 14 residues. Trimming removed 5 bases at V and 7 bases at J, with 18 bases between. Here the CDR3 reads CASSATGSAGEQYF. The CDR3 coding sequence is TGTGCCAGCAGCGCTACAGGATCTGCGGGGGAGCAGTACTTC.

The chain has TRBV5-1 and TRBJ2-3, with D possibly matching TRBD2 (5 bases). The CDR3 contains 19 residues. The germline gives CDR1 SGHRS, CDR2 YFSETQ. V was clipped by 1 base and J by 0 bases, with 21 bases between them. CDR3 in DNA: TGCGCCAGCAGCTTGAATGATCCTTATCTAGCTGTGAGCACAGATACGCAGTATTTT. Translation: CASSLNDPYLAVSTDTQYF.

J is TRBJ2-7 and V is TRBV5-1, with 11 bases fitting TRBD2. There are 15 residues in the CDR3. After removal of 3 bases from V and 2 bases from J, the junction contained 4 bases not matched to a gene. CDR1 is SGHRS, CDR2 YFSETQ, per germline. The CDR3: CASSSISGRAYEQYF. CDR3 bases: TGCGCCAGCAGCTCAATTAGCGGGAGGGCCTACGAGCAGTACTTC. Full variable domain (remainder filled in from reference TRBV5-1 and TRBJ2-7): KAGVTQTPRYLIKTRGQQVTLSCSPISGHRSVSWYQQTPGQGLQFLFEYFSETQRNKGNFPGRFSGRQFSNSRSEMNVSTLELGDSALYLCASSSISGRAYEQYFGPGTRLTVT.

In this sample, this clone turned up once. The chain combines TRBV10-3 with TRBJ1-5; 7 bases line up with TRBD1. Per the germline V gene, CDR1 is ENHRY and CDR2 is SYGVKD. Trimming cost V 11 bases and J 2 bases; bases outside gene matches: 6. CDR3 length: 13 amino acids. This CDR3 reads CASQGPGNQPQHF. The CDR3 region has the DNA TGTGCCTCACAGGGGCCAGGCAATCAGCCCCAGCATTTT.

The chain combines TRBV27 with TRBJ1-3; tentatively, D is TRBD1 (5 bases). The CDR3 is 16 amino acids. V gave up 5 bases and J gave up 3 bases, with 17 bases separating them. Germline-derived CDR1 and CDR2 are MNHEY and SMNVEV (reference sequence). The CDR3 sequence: CASSKHPPGIGNTIYF. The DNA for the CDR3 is TGTGCCAGCAGTAAACACCCACCAGGGATTGGAAACACCATATATTTT.

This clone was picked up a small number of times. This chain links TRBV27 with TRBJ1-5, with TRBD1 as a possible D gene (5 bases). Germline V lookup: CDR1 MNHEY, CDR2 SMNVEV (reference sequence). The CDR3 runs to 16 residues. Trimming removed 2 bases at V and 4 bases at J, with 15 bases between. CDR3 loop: CASSLGGNGVNQPQHF. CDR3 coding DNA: TGTGCCAGCAGTTTAGGGGGGAATGGGGTGAATCAGCCCCAGCATTTT.

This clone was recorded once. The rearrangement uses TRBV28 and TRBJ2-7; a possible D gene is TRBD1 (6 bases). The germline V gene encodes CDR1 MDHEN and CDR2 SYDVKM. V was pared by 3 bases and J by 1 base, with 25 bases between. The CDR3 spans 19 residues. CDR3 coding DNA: TGTGCCAGCAGTTTCGGATACCATCTCGGTTTGGACAGTTCCTACGAGCAGTACTTC. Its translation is CASSFGYHLGLDSSYEQYF.

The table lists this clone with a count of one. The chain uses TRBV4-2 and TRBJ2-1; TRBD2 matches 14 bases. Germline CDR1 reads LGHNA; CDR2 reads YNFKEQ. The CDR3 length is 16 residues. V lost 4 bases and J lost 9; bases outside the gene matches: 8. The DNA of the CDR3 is TGTGCCAGCAGCCTGAGACTAGCGGGAGGGCCCGGTGAGCAGTTCTTC. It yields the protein CASSLRLAGGPGEQFF.

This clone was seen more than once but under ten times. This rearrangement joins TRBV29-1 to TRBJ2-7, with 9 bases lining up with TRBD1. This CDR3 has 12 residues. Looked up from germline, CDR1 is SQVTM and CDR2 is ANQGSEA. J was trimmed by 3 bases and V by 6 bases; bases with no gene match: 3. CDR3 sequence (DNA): TGCAGCGTACAGGGGGCGGACTACGAGCAGTACTTC. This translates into CSVQGADYEQYF.

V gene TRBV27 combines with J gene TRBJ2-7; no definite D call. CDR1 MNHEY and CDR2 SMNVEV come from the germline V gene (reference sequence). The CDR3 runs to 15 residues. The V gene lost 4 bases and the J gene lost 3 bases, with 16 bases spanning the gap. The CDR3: CASSSAAVSYYEQYF. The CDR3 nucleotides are TGTGCCAGCAGTTCGGCGGCCGTGAGTTACTACGAGCAGTACTTC.

CDR3 region: CASSPSDRRLYNEQFF. Written as DNA, the CDR3 is TGTGCCAGCAGTCCCTCAGACAGGCGGCTCTACAATGAGCAGTTCTTC. The chain couples TRBV27 to TRBJ2-1, with D tentatively TRBD1 (6 bases). This CDR3 comprises 16 residues. Germline V gene sequence: CDR1 MNHEY, CDR2 SMNVEV (reference sequence). V was trimmed by 5 bases and J by 3 bases, leaving 17 bases between them.

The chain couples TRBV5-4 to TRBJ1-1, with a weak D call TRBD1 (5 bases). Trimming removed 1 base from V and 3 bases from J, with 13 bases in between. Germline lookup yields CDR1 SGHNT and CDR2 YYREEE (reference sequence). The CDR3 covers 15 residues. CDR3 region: CASSLLGREDTEAFF. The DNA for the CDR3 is TGTGCCAGCAGCTTGTTGGGGCGGGAGGACACTGAAGCTTTCTTT.

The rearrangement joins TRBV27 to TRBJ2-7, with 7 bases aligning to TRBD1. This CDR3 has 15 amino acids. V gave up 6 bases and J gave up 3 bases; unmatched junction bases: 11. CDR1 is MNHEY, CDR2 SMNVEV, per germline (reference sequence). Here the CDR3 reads CASRRIGQDDYEQYF. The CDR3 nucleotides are TGTGCCAGCAGGCGAATTGGACAGGACGACTACGAGCAGTACTTC.

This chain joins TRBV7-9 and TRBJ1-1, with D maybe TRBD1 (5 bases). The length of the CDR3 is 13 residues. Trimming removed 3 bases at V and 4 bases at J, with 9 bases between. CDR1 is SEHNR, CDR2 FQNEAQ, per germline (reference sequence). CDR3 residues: CASSFQGGTEAFF. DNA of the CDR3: TGTGCCAGCAGCTTCCAGGGTGGCACTGAAGCTTTCTTT.

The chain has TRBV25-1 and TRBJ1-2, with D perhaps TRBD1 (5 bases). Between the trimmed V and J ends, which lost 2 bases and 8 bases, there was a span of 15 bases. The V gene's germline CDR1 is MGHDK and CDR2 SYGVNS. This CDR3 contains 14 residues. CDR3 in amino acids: CASSEGDWGSGYTF. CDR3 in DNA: TGTGCCAGCAGTGAAGGGGACTGGGGTTCCGGCTACACCTTC.

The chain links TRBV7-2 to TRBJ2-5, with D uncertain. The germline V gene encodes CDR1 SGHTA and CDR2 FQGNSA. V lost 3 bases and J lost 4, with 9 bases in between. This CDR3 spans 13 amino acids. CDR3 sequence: CASSFYNGETQYF. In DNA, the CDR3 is TGTGCCAGCAGCTTCTATAACGGAGAGACCCAGTACTTC.

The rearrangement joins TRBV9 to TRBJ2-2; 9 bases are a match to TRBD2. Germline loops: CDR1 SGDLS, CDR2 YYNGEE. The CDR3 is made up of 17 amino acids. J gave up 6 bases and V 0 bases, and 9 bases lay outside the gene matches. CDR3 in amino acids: CASSVGSFSGRAGELFF. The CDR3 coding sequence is TGTGCCAGCAGCGTAGGTTCTTTTAGCGGGAGAGCCGGGGAGCTGTTTTTT.

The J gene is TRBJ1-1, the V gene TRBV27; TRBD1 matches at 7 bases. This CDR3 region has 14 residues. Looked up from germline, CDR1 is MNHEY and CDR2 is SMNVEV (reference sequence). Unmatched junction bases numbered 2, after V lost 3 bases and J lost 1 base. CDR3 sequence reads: CASSLGQPNTEAFF. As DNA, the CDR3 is TGTGCCAGCAGTTTGGGACAGCCGAACACTGAAGCTTTCTTT.

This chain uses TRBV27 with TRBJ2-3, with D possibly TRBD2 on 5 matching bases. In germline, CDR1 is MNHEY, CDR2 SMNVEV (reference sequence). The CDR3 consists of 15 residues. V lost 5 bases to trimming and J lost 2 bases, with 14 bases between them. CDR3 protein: CASSEDGRHTDTQYF. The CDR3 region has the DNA TGTGCCAGCAGTGAGGATGGGAGACACACAGATACGCAGTATTTT.

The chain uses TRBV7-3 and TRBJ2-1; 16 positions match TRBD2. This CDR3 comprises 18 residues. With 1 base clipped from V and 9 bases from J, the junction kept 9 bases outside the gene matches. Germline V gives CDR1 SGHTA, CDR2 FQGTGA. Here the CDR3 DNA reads TGTGCCAGCAGCTTAATGACAGGGACTAGCGGGAGGGCCAGTGAGCAGTTCTTC. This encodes CASSLMTGTSGRASEQFF.

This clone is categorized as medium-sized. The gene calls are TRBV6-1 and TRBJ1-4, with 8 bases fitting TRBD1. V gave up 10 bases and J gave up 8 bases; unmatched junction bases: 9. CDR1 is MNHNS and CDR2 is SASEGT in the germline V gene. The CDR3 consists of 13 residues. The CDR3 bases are TGTGCCACCTCGGACAGGGTAGGAGAAAAACTGTTTTTT. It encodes CATSDRVGEKLFF.

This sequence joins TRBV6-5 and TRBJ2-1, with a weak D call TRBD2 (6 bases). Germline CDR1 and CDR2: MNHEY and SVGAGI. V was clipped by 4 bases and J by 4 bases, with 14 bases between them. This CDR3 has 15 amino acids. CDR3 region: CASSFRGGNYNEQFF. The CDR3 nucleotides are TGTGCCAGCAGTTTCCGTGGGGGGAATTACAATGAGCAGTTCTTC.

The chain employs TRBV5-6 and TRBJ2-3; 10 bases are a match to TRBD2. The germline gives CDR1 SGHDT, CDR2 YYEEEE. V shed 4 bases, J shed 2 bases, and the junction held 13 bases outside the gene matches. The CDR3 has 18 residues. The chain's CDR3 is CASSLTWTSGRATDTQYF. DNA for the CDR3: TGTGCCAGCAGCCTGACCTGGACTAGCGGTAGAGCCACAGATACGCAGTATTTT.